The subject of this entry is one TCR beta chain. Antigen unknown. The PCR had 60 Vbeta and 13 Jbeta primers. The data were produced by immunoSEQ multiplex PCR, yet TCRdb's version contains in-frame clones alone and is incomplete. This sample has over 150,000 clones, with 70% to 85% found just once. The record originates from a study of cytomegalovirus exposure and HLA in healthy donors. Study at large: Genotyping showed 81% of almost 400 donors falling in the Caucasian-associated ancestry cluster. Overall study findings and caveats: Likely technical artifact: a cluster of highly shared sequence variants. A later analysis found common viral pathogens apparently linked to several of the most significant clusters.

V was clipped by 1 base and J by 6 bases; unmatched bases: 10. Germline assignment: CDR1 SGHAT and CDR2 FQNNGV. The length of the CDR3 is 16 residues. Healthy bone marrow donors formed the donor group. The sequence derives from a girl aged 2-15 years in good health and CMV-seropositive. J is TRBJ1-2 and V is TRBV11-2; the match to TRBD1 covers 8 bases. Material for sequencing was PBMCs. The DNA for the CDR3 is TGTGCCAGCAGCTTAGCCCGTAGTTCAGGGGGCCATGGCTACACCTTC. Protein: CASSLARSSGGHGYTF.